Below, one TCR beta chain is given with its context. Followed longitudinally, the Seattle patients had been enrolled during active infection. In the original processing: Nucleated cell counts were estimated from reference gene primer amplification. Libraries were prepared by immunoSEQ multiplex PCR; TCRdb keeps only in-frame clonotypes and omits some of them. The D gene and trimming were derived from the DNA, and the V and J assignments and clone size from that table. The profile shows around 260,000 clones, 80% to 95% of them singletons. The entry originates in a study of blood T cell repertoires in COVID-19. Study-wide context: The study drew acute and convalescent COVID-19 samples from the United States, Italy and Spain. PBMCs, B-cell-depleted T cells, or T cells provided the cDNA or gDNA that made up the material.

CDR3 length: 15 residues. Trimming removed 5 bases from V and 4 bases from J; junction bases left unmatched: 4. Germline V gene sequence: CDR1 SGHTA, CDR2 FQGTGA. The TCR originated in a young adult with COVID-19, enrolled during active disease. J is TRBJ2-5 and V is TRBV7-3; 13 bases are shared with TRBD2. Material: peripheral blood. The chain's CDR3 is CASSGTSGAGETQYF. The CDR3 coding sequence is TGTGCCAGCAGCGGGACTAGCGGGGCGGGAGAGACCCAGTACTTC.